The rows below give T cell receptor beta chains drawn from one sample of a study of regulatory T cells in long-lasting Graves disease. Via MiXCR, TCRdb re-called the multiplex PCR reads, giving one row per CDR3 protein. The profile shows around 500,000 distinct CDR3 sequences, around 20% of them singletons. The sequenced sample was peripheral blood mononuclear cells (PBMCs), obtained when the disease was refractory, from a patient treated with antithyroid drugs. Source of these receptors: a female donor with Graves disease. Both conserved end residues are part of each CDR3. D genes are given only for firm matches. Expanded clones get a size class; other rows say once, few or many, or leave the size out.

J gene,D gene,V gene,clone size,CDR3 protein
TRBJ1-5,NA,TRBV6-5,few,CASSYSSPGASGQPQHF
TRBJ2-7,NA,TRBV20-1,NA,CSAGESGVMWDEQYF
TRBJ2-2,NA,TRBV9,few,CASSLPPERQKNTGELFF
TRBJ2-7,NA,TRBV29-1,few,CSVAVSLSYEQYF
TRBJ2-5,NA,TRBV2,once,CAGSRDFEETQYF
TRBJ1-5,NA,TRBV6-2/TRBV6-3,few,CASSEETLSNQPQHF
TRBJ2-2,NA,TRBV6-5,many,CASSYSRTAKATGELFF
TRBJ2-7,TRBD2,TRBV5-1,many,CASSLGSGSYEQYF
TRBJ2-7,TRBD1,TRBV27,many,CASSFQRQGVLEQYF
TRBJ2-5,NA,TRBV2,NA,CASSTAGWYQETQYF
TRBJ1-1,TRBD1,TRBV5-1,many,CASSVALDRVGTEAFF
TRBJ2-2,TRBD2,TRBV6-4,few,CASSPWEGLNTGELFF
TRBJ1-2,NA,TRBV28,many,CASSRGQPRSYGYTF
TRBJ2-7,TRBD2,TRBV27,few,CASSPLLAGGNGEQYF
TRBJ2-1,TRBD1,TRBV6-2/TRBV6-3,NA,CAISGTGGNERFF